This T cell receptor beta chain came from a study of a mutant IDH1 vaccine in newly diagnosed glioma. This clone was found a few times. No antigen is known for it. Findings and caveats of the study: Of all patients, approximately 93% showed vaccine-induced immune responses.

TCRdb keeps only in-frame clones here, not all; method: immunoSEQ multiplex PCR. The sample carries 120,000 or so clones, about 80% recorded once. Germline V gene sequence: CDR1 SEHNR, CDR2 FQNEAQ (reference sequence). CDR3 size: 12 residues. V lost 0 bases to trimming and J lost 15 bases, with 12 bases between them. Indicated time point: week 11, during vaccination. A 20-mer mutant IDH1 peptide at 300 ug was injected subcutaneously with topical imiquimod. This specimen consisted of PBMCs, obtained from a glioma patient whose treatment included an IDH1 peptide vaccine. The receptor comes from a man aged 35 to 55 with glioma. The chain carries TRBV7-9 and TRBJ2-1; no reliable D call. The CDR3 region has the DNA TGTGCCAGCAGCTTAGCCAATCAGCCGGGGTTCTTC. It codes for CASSLANQPGFF.